This T cell receptor beta chain was sequenced during a study of OX40 agonist ivuxolimab in advanced cancers. Study-level results: People who partly responded at 0.1-3.0 mg/kg had some of the least clonal expansion seen. Low levels of normalized T-cell clonal expansion also appeared in some nonresponders.

Only in-frame clones appear in the TCRdb table, and some are missing; sequencing was by immunoSEQ multiplex PCR. The sample consists of over 55,000 clones, about 81% of them appearing once. Of note for this clone: Antigen specificity is unknown.

V was pared by 2 bases and J by 0 bases, with 6 bases between. The CDR3 totals 14 residues. Germline lookup yields CDR1 SGHTA and CDR2 FQGTGA. Autoimmune disease history or systemic immunosuppression excluded patients. At baseline, cycle 4 day 1, and cycle 7 day 1, blood was sampled. The sequence came from an adult with an advanced solid tumor such as melanoma, head and neck, liver or kidney cancer. V gene TRBV7-3 combines with J gene TRBJ2-3; D ambiguous. The material sequenced was CD4+ or CD8+ T cells sorted from blood, taken in a trial of the OX40 agonist ivuxolimab. This CDR3 is CASSLAPSTDTQYF. The CDR3 DNA follows: TGTGCCAGCAGCTTAGCCCCTAGCACAGATACGCAGTATTTT.